Listed below are T cell receptor beta chains from one sample, sequenced in a study of neurological immune-mediated disorders. One entry per CDR3 protein results from TCRdb running MiXCR on the 5' RACE reads. Seen here are tens of thousands of distinct CDR3 sequences, 4% observed once, and the top ten hold approximately 1.8%. The material sequenced was CD4+ T cells from blood. The receptor source for this set is a woman aged 40 to 55 with multiple sclerosis. CDR3s include the opening cysteine and the closing phenylalanine or tryptophan.

v_call: TRBV20-1
cdr3_aa: CSASLGMINTEAFF

v_call: TRBV20-1
cdr3_aa: CSASGLNQPQHF

v_call: TRBV19
cdr3_aa: CASSTDPLDDTQYF

v_call: TRBV5-6
cdr3_aa: CASSLAVGPTDTQYF

v_call: TRBV14
cdr3_aa: CASSAGLSLQYF

v_call: TRBV3-1
cdr3_aa: CASSLTGTGYYEQYF

v_call: TRBV24-1
cdr3_aa: CATSDLDRGIHGYTF

v_call: TRBV10-3
cdr3_aa: CAISDASGAYEQYF

v_call: TRBV5-1
cdr3_aa: CASSLAPPTSSGNTIYF

v_call: TRBV6-6
cdr3_aa: CASRMDDSYEQYF

v_call: TRBV20-1
cdr3_aa: CSASGLESGEQYF

v_call: TRBV5-1
cdr3_aa: CASSLRPRGESTDTQYF

v_call: TRBV5-1
cdr3_aa: CASSPRGGARTEAFF

v_call: TRBV4-1
cdr3_aa: CASRLGQGIQPQHF

v_call: TRBV6-5
cdr3_aa: CASSYFRTGNTIYF

v_call: TRBV5-1
cdr3_aa: CASSPRTGGAFEGFF

v_call: TRBV7-8
cdr3_aa: CASSSKGGGAASTDTQYF

v_call: TRBV5-1
cdr3_aa: CASSVPRGGADTEAFF

v_call: TRBV20-1
cdr3_aa: CSASTLGEQPQHF

v_call: TRBV5-5
cdr3_aa: CASSLDRGNTIYF

v_call: TRBV29-1
cdr3_aa: CSAATSGTEAFF

v_call: TRBV2
cdr3_aa: CASSGTGGRHSPLHF

v_call: TRBV11-2
cdr3_aa: CASSLEGGGADTQYF

v_call: TRBV7-2
cdr3_aa: CASSWGGDTEQFF

v_call: TRBV9
cdr3_aa: CASSAQGRGGNTIYF

v_call: TRBV5-1
cdr3_aa: CASLRPYEQYF

v_call: TRBV3-1
cdr3_aa: CASSQVGETNYGYTF

v_call: TRBV6-1
cdr3_aa: CASSGTGYSNQPQHF

v_call: TRBV6-6
cdr3_aa: CASRTANQPQHF

v_call: TRBV20-1
cdr3_aa: CSARGAEQYF

v_call: TRBV27
cdr3_aa: CASSLRGAQGTQYF

v_call: TRBV5-1
cdr3_aa: CASSGGKGDTEAFF

v_call: TRBV20-1
cdr3_aa: CSAVVARLGLNTEAFF

v_call: TRBV20-1
cdr3_aa: CSARDSAGGDGYTF

v_call: TRBV15
cdr3_aa: CATSRDVGNYGYTF

v_call: TRBV5-1
cdr3_aa: CASSPLGLAASTDTQYF

v_call: TRBV6-5
cdr3_aa: CASNPGTSGALYNEQFF

v_call: TRBV3-1
cdr3_aa: CASSQELAGGPVADTQYF

v_call: TRBV11-1
cdr3_aa: CASGPRQLAKNIQYF

v_call: TRBV11-1
cdr3_aa: CASSPLGGHLSYNEQFF

v_call: TRBV5-1
cdr3_aa: CASSSLTGGNGANVLTF

v_call: TRBV5-1
cdr3_aa: CASSLKQGAYNEQFF